The sequence of this T cell receptor beta chain was determined in a study of blood T cell repertoires in COVID-19. CDR3 length: 15 residues. The V end lost 4 bases, the J end lost 1 base, and 13 bases lay between the germline ends. Germline loops: CDR1 KGHSH, CDR2 LQKENI. TCRdb's copy holds only in-frame clones and misses some; the assay was immunoSEQ multiplex PCR. Among about 52,000 clones listed, over 80% were seen once. The TCR comes from a man between 65 and 85 years old with active COVID-19. V and J are TRBV18 and TRBJ2-5; tentatively, D is TRBD1 (6 bases). What was sequenced was peripheral blood. CDR3 in amino acids: CASSQSTGTQETQYF. The CDR3 DNA reads TGTGCCAGCTCACAAAGCACAGGGACCCAAGAGACCCAGTACTTC.